These 22 T cell receptor beta chains came from one sample sequenced in a study of esophageal squamous cell carcinoma under preoperative chemotherapy. TCRdb processed the PCR reads anew with MiXCR; each CDR3 protein has one entry. The profile shows 9,500 to 12,000 distinct CDR3 sequences, 63% of them singletons. Time point reported: after preoperative PTX-NDP chemotherapy. Collection of the sample occurred from a patient given preoperative chemotherapy. Receptor source: a human donor with esophageal squamous cell carcinoma. The donor label of this sample is uncertain.

Of note for this clonotype: One end of the junction fails to match germline, which may point to a read error. V usage is TRBV6-1 and J usage is TRBJ2-3, with a tentative D call TRBD2 (6 bases). This CDR3 has 17 amino acids. The germline CDR1 and CDR2 sequences are MNHNS and SASEGT. The CDR3 region is CASTSDERVSGTDTQYF. CDR3 sequence (DNA): TGTGCCAGCACGTCCGATGAGCGGGTGTCAGGCACAGATACGCAGTATTTC.

The chain combines TRBV6-1 with TRBJ2-4; 12 bases match TRBD2. V was clipped by 3 bases and J by 13 bases; unmatched bases: 19. The CDR3 runs to 18 residues. The germline V gene encodes CDR1 MNHNS and CDR2 SASEGT. This CDR3 is CASSDRLAGANHGDEQYF. Here the CDR3 DNA reads TGTGCCAGCAGTGATAGACTAGCGGGAGCGAACCACGGGGATGAGCAGTACTTC.

This clonotype was detected once. An end of the junction does not agree with germline; a read error may underlie this. The chain employs TRBV6-1 and TRBJ2-2; D remains unclear. The CDR3 is made up of 13 amino acids. Germline CDR1 reads MNHNS; CDR2 reads SASEGT. Here the CDR3 reads CARGCARSDEQFF. The CDR3 coding sequence is TGTGCCAGGGGCTGTGCGAGGTCCGATGAGCAGTTTTTT.

V is TRBV6-1 and J is TRBJ2-3, with 7 bases lining up with TRBD2. With 2 bases clipped from V and 2 bases from J, the junction kept 7 bases outside the gene matches. The CDR3 consists of 16 residues. Germline CDR1 and CDR2: MNHNS and SASEGT. The DNA of the CDR3 is TGTGCCAGCAGTGAAATAGGACTAGGCTTCACAGATACGCAGTATTTT. Its translation is CASSEIGLGFTDTQYF.

This clonotype was seen only once. The chain links TRBV6-1 to TRBJ2-2, with D possibly matching TRBD1 (6 bases). CDR3 length: 15 residues. Germline assignment: CDR1 MNHNS and CDR2 SASEGT. Trimming pared 5 bases from V and 6 bases from J, leaving 16 bases between. The CDR3 bases are TGTGCCAGCAGTCCAGAAGGTGGGGGCCCCGGGGAGCTGTTTTTT. Translating gives CASSPEGGGPGELFF.

CDR3: CASSVDLAGVETQYF. Written as DNA, the CDR3 is TGTGCCAGCAGTGTCGATCTAGCGGGAGTGGAGACCCAGTACTTC. V and J are TRBV6-1 and TRBJ2-7; 10 bases are a match to TRBD2. The DNA end lines up better with TRBJ2-5; the J call may be wrong. This CDR3 is 15 amino acids long. Per germline, CDR1 MNHNS and CDR2 SASEGT.

The chain joins TRBV6-1 to TRBJ2-1; D might be TRBD2 (6 bases). This CDR3 contains 15 residues. Trimming shortened V by 5 bases and J by 0 bases, and 11 bases separated the two germline ends. Germline V CDR1 and CDR2: MNHNS, SASEGT. The CDR3 DNA sequence: TGTGCCAGCAGTACGGGACTTAGCTCCTACAATGAGCAGTTCTTC. Its translation: CASSTGLSSYNEQFF.

This clonotype was seen just once. At one end, the junction sequence differs from germline, possibly due to a read error. This sequence joins TRBV6-5 and TRBJ2-2; D not certain. The CDR3 totals 14 residues. Germline V gene lookup returns CDR1 MNHEY and CDR2 SVGAGI. CDR3 DNA: TGTGCCAGCAGTTATTTATCGAGCACCGATGCGCTGTATTTT. This codes for CASSYLSSTDALYF.

The chain uses TRBV6-1 and TRBJ2-1; 12 nucleotides align to TRBD2. The DNA matches TRBJ2-5 better at its end, which makes the J call doubtful. The germline V gene encodes CDR1 MNHNS and CDR2 SASEGT. This CDR3 has 14 residues. CDR3 sequence: CASQASGRGETQYF. For the CDR3, the DNA is TGTGCCAGCCAGGCTAGCGGGAGGGGAGAGACCCAGTACTTC.

The V gene is TRBV6-1, the J gene TRBJ2-5; D could derive from TRBD1 or TRBD2 (5 bases each). There are 12 residues in the CDR3. Trimming took 7 bases from V and 5 from J, leaving 11 bases between them. Germline CDR1 reads MNHNS; CDR2 reads SASEGT. In DNA form, the CDR3 reads TGTGCCAGCACCAGGGAGTTGGAGACCCAGTACTTC. It is translated as CASTRELETQYF.

The V and J genes are TRBV12-3 or TRBV12-4 and TRBJ2-4; the D gene is possibly TRBD2 (5 bases). The V end lost 7 bases, the J end lost 8 bases, and 18 bases lay between the germline ends. The CDR3 is made up of 14 amino acids. The CDR3 sequence: CASTKLGRGDIQYF. CDR3 DNA sequence: TGTGCCAGCACCAAACTTGGACGGGGAGACATTCAGTACTTC.

J is TRBJ2-5 and V is TRBV12-3 or TRBV12-4, with 8 bases aligning to TRBD2. The end of the DNA aligns better with TRBJ2-1, so the J call may be wrong. The CDR3 has 13 amino acids. This CDR3 is CASKAGAQETQFF. The CDR3 coding sequence is TGTGCCAGCAAAGCGGGAGCCCAAGAGACCCAGTTCTTC.

This chain's CDR3 is CASSLGGLETQYF. The CDR3 bases are TGTGCCAGCAGCTTAGGGGGATTGGAGACCCAGTACTTC. The chain links TRBV7-2 to TRBJ2-5; no reliable D call. Germline V gene lookup returns CDR1 SGHTA and CDR2 FQGNSA. The CDR3 consists of 13 residues. V was clipped by 1 base and J by 5 bases, with 8 bases between them.

The chain couples TRBV7-2 to TRBJ2-3; 11 positions match TRBD2. After removal of 6 bases from V and 2 bases from J, the junction contained 10 bases not matched to a gene. The CDR3 contains 17 residues. Germline V CDR1 and CDR2: SGHTA, FQGNSA. The chain's CDR3 is CASSSTGTSGVTDTQYF. The CDR3 bases are TGTGCCAGCAGTTCCACTGGGACTAGCGGAGTCACAGATACGCAGTATTTT.

The CDR3 nucleotides read TGTGCCAGCAGCGGGTCAGGGGGCGGGGGCACAGATACGCAGTATTTT. Translation gives CASSGSGGGGTDTQYF. The gene calls are TRBV6-1 and TRBJ2-3, with TRBD1 matching over 8 bases. Germline lookup yields CDR1 MNHNS and CDR2 SASEGT. V trimming: 6 bases; J trimming: 1 base; junction bases outside the gene matches: 9. The CDR3 has 16 residues.

This clonotype is judged large. The CDR3 sequence is CASRSTGTGNSYEQYF. CDR3 in DNA: TGTGCCAGCAGATCCACCGGGACAGGGAACTCCTACGAGCAGTACTTC. This chain uses TRBV6-5 with TRBJ2-7; 9 nucleotides agree with TRBD1. The CDR3 runs to 16 residues. Per germline, CDR1 MNHEY and CDR2 SVGAGI. V shed 6 bases, J shed 0 bases, and the junction held 9 bases outside the gene matches.

This clonotype has a handful of counts. V and J are TRBV6-1 and TRBJ2-2; D is possibly TRBD1 (6 bases). The CDR3 runs to 14 residues. V lost 6 bases, J lost 1 base, and 9 bases lay in between. Germline V gene lookup returns CDR1 MNHNS and CDR2 SASEGT. This CDR3 is CASRKTGNTGELFF. The CDR3 nucleotides are TGTGCCAGCAGGAAGACAGGGAACACCGGGGAGCTGTTTTTT.

With regard to this clonotype: Germline is not matched at one junction end, which may reflect a read error. The rearrangement uses TRBV6-1 and TRBJ2-3; 10 nucleotides align to TRBD1. Germline lookup yields CDR1 MNHNS and CDR2 SASEGT. CDR3 length: 15 amino acids. CDR3 DNA sequence: TGTGCCAGCAGAACCGGACAGGGGGGCACCGATACGCAGTATTTT. Translation gives CASRTGQGGTDTQYF.

There are a few counts of this clonotype. At one end, the junction sequence differs from germline, possibly due to a read error. J is TRBJ2-1 and V is TRBV12-3 or TRBV12-4; TRBD2 aligns across 8 bases. The J call is uncertain, as TRBJ2-7 better fits the DNA end. The CDR3 is made up of 15 amino acids. The CDR3 protein is CASRPSGGPSNEQYF. In DNA, the CDR3 is TGTGCCAGCAGACCAAGCGGGGGACCCTCCAACGAGCAGTACTTC.

On this clonotype itself: A much bigger clone sits one base away, suggesting this may be a read error. V gene TRBV6-1 combines with J gene TRBJ2-1, with TRBD2 as a possible D gene (6 bases). Germline V gives CDR1 MNHNS, CDR2 SASEGT. The CDR3 spans 15 residues. V shed 7 bases and J shed 8 bases, with 21 bases lying between them. In DNA form, the CDR3 reads TGTGCCAGCATAGGGCGGGGCAGGAGAGGAGATGAGCAGTTCTTC. Protein sequence: CASIGRGRRGDEQFF.

The chain recombines TRBV6-1 with TRBJ2-6; D is ambiguous. Between the trimmed V and J ends, which lost 3 bases and 1 base, there was a span of 10 bases. Germline assignment: CDR1 MNHNS and CDR2 SASEGT. This CDR3 comprises 16 residues. This CDR3 is CASSEIIFSGANVLTF. The CDR3, as DNA: TGTGCCAGCAGTGAGATCATTTTTTCTGGGGCCAACGTCCTGACTTTC.

The V gene is TRBV6-5, the J gene TRBJ2-3; D uncertain. V was clipped by 0 bases and J by 1 base, with 5 bases between them. CDR1 and CDR2 from the germline V gene are MNHEY and SVGAGI. This CDR3 region has 14 residues. The CDR3 protein is CASSYSHGTDTQYF. CDR3 nucleotides: TGTGCCAGCAGTTACTCCCATGGCACAGATACGCAGTATTTT.